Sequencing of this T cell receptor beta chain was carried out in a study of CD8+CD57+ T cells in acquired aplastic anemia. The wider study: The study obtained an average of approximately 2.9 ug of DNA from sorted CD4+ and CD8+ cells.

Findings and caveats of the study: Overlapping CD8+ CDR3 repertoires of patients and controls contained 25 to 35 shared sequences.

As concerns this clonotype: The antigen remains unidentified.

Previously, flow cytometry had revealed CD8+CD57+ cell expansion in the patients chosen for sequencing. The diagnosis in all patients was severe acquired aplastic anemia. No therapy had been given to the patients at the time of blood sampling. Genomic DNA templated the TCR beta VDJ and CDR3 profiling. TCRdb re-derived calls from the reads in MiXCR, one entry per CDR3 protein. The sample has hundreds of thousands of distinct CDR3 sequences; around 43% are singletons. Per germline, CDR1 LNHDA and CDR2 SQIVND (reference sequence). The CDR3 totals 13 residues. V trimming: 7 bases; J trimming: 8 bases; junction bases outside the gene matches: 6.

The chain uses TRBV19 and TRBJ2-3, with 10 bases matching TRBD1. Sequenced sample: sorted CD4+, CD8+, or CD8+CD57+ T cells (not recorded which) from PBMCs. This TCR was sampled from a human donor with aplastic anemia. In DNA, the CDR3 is TGTGCCAGTACGGGACAGGGGTCGGGTACGCAGTATTTT. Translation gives CASTGQGSGTQYF. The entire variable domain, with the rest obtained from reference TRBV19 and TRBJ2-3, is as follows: DGGITQSPKYLFRKEGQNVTLSCEQNLNHDAMYWYRQDPGQGLRLIYYSQIVNDFQKGDIAEGYSVSREKKESFPLTVTSAQKNPTAFYLCASTGQGSGTQYFGPGTRLTVL.